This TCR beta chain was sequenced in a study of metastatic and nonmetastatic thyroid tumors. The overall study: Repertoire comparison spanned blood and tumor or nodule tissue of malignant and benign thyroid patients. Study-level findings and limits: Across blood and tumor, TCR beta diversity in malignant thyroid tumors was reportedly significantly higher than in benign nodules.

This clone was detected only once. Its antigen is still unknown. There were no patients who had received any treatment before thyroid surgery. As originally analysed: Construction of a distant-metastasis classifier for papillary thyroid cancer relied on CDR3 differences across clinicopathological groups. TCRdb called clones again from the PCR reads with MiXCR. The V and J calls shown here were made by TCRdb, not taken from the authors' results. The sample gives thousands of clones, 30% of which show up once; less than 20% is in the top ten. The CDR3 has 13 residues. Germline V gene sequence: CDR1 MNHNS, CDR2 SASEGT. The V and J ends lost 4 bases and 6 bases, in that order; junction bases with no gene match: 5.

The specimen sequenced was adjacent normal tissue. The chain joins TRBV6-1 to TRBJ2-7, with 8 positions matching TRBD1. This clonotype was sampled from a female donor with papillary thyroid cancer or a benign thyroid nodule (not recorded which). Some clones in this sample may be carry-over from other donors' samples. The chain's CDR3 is CASSAWTGLEQYF. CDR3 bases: TGTGCCAGCAGTGCATGGACAGGGCTCGAGCAGTACTTC.